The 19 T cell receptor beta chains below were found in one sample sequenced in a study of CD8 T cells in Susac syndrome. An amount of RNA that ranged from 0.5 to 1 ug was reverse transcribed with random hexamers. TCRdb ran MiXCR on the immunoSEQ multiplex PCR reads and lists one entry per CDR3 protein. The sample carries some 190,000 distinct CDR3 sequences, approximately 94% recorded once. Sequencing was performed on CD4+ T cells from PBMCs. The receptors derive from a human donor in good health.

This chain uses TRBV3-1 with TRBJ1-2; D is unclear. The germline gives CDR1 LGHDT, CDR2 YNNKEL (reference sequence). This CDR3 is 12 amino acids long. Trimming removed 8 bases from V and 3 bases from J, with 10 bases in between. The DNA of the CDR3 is TGTGCCAGCCCGCCGGAGGACTATGGCTACACCTTC. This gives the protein CASPPEDYGYTF. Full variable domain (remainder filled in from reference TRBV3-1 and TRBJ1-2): DTAVSQTPKYLVTQMGNDKSIKCEQNLGHDTMYWYKQDSKKFLKIMFSYNNKELIINETVPNRFSPKSPDKAHLNLHINSLELGDSAVYFCASPPEDYGYTFGSGTRLTVV.

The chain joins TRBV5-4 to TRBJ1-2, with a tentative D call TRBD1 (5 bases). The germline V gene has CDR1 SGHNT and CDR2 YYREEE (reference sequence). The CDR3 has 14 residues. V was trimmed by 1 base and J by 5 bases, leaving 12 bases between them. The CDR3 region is CASSLPGLLYGYTF. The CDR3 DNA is TGTGCCAGCAGCTTGCCGGGACTGCTATATGGCTACACCTTC.

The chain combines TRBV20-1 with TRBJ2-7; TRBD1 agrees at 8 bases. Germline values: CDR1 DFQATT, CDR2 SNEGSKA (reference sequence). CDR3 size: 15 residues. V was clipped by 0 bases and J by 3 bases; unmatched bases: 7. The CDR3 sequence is CSARDQRTGSYEQYF. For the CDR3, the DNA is TGCAGTGCTAGAGATCAAAGGACAGGGAGCTACGAGCAGTACTTC.

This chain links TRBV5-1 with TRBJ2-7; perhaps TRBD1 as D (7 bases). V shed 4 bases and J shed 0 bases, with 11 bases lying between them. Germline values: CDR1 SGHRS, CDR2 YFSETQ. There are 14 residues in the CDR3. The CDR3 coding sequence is TGCGCCAGCAGCAGGGGGGACAGCTCCTACGAGCAGTACTTC. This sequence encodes CASSRGDSSYEQYF.

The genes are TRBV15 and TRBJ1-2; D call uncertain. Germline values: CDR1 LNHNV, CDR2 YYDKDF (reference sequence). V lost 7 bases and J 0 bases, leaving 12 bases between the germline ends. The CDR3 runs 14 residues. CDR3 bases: TGTGCCACCACCCAACACCTGACTAACTATGGCTACACCTTC. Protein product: CATTQHLTNYGYTF.

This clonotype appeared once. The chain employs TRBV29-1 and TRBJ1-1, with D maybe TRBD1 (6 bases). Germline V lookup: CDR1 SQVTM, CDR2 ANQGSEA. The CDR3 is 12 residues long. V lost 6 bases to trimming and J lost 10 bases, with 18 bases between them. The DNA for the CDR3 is TGCAGCGTCGTTCAGGGGCGGGGACGAGCTTTCTTT. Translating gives CSVVQGRGRAFF.

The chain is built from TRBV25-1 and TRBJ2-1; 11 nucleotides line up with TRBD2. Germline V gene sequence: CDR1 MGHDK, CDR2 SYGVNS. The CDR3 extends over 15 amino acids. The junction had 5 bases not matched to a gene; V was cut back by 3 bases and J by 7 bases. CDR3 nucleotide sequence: TGTGCCAGCAGTGATAGCGGGAGGGCCTTGAATGAGCAGTTCTTC. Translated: CASSDSGRALNEQFF.

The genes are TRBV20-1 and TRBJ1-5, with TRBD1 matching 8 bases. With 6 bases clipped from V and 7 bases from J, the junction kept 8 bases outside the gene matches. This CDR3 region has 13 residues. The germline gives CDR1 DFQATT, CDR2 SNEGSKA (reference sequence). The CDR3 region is CSAHDRGGQPQHF. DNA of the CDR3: TGCAGTGCACATGACAGGGGTGGGCAGCCCCAGCATTTT.

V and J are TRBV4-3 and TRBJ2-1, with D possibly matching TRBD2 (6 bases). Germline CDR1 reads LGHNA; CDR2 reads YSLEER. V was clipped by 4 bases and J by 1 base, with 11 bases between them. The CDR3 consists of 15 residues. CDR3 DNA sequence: TGCGCCAGCAGCCCCCTTAGCGGATCCTACAATGAGCAGTTCTTC. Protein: CASSPLSGSYNEQFF.

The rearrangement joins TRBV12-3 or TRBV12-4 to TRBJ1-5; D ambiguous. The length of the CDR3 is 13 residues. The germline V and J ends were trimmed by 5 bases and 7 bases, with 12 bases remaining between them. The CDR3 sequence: CASSVSENQPQHF. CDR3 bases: TGTGCCAGCAGTGTCAGTGAAAACCAGCCCCAGCATTTT.

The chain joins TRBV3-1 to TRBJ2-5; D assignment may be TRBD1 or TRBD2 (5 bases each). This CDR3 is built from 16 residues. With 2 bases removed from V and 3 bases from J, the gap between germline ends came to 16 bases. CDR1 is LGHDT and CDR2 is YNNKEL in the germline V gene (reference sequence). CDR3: CASSQRSGRAEETQYF. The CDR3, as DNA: TGTGCCAGCAGCCAACGGTCGGGACGGGCCGAAGAGACCCAGTACTTC.

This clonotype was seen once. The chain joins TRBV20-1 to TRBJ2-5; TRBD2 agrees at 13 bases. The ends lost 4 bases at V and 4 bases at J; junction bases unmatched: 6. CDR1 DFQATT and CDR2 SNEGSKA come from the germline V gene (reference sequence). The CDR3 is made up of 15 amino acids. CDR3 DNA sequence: TGCAGTGCTACCGGACTAGCGGGAGTCGTAGAGACCCAGTACTTC. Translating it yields CSATGLAGVVETQYF.

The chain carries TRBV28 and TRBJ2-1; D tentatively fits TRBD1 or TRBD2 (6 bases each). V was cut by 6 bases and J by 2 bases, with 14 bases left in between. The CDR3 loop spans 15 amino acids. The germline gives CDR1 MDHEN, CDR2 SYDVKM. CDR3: CASSPDRTTYNEQFF. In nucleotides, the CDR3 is TGTGCCAGCAGCCCCGACAGGACTACCTACAATGAGCAGTTCTTC.

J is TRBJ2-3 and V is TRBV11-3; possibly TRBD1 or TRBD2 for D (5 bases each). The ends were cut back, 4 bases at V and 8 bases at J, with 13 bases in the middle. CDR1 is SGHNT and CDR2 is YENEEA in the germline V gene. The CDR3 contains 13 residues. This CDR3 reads CASSSIPGATQYF. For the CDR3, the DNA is TGTGCCAGCAGCTCGATCCCCGGGGCTACGCAGTATTTT.

CDR3 sequence: CASRTSGGSYNEQFF. CDR3 sequence (DNA): TGTGCCAGCAGAACTAGCGGGGGCTCCTACAATGAGCAGTTCTTC. This chain joins TRBV13 and TRBJ2-1; TRBD2 agrees at 11 bases. The V and J ends lost 6 bases and 0 bases, in that order; junction bases with no gene match: 1. This CDR3 is built from 15 residues. Germline V gives CDR1 PRHDT, CDR2 FYEKMQ (reference sequence).

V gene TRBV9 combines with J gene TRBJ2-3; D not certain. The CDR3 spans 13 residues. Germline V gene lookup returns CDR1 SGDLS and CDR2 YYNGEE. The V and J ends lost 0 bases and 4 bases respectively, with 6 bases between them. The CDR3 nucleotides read TGTGCCAGCAGCGTAGGCACTCCAGATACGCAGTATTTT. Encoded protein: CASSVGTPDTQYF. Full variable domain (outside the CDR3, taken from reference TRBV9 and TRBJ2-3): DSGVTQTPKHLITATGQRVTLRCSPRSGDLSVYWYQQSLDQGLQFLIQYYNGEERAKGNILERFSAQQFPDLHSELNLSSLELGDSALYFCASSVGTPDTQYFGPGTRLTVL.

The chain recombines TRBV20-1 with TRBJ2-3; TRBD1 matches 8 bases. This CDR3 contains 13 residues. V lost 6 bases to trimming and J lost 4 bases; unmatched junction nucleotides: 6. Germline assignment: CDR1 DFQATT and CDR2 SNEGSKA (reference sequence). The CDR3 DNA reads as TGCAGTGCCTCCCGGACAGGGCCAGATACGCAGTATTTT. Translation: CSASRTGPDTQYF.

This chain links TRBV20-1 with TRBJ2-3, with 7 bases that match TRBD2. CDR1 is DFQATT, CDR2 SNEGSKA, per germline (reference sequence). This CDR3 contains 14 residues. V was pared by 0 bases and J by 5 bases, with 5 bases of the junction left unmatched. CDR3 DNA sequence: TGCAGTGCTAGAGAGCGGGAGTGGAAAGATACGCAGTATTTT. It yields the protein CSAREREWKDTQYF.

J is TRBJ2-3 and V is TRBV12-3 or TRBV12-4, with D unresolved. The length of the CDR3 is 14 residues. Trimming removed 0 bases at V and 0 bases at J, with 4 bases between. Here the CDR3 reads CASSLAHSTDTQYF. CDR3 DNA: TGTGCCAGCAGTTTAGCGCACAGCACAGATACGCAGTATTTT.